This TCR beta chain derives from a study of CD8+ T cells in alopecia areata. Study summary: A regimen of oral tofacitinib, 5 to 10 mg twice daily, was given to treated patients.

After isolation, RNA underwent reverse transcription to generate cDNA as the sequencing template. The table came from immunoSEQ multiplex PCR; TCRdb's copy has only in-frame clones and leaves some out. Among 200,000 or so clones listed, roughly 44% were seen once. Trimming took off 7 bases at V and 7 bases at J, with 20 bases between the two ends. Germline CDR1 is SGHRS and CDR2 is YFSETQ. The CDR3 extends over 14 amino acids. The table lists this clone with a few counts. Its antigen is as yet unknown. The study, taken as a whole, reports: Normal scalp had lower clonality than lesional scalp, with alopecia totalis/universalis lesions showing this most strongly.

Treatment indicated: oral pan-JAK inhibitor, 5-10 mg twice daily. PBMCs provided sorted CD4+ and CD8+ T cells. Specimen: CD4+ T cells sorted from blood, collected around week 37, from a patient treated with tofacitinib. This TCR was recovered from a human donor with alopecia areata. The rearrangement links TRBV5-1 to TRBJ2-5; tentatively, D is TRBD2 (6 bases). The CDR3 DNA sequence: TGCGCCAGCCAGAAGGCGACGGGGGAAGCGACCCAGTACTTC. This encodes CASQKATGEATQYF.